This T cell receptor beta chain was sequenced during a study of monozygotic twins with inflammatory bowel disease. Turning to this clonotype: Its antigen remains unknown.

Findings and caveats of the study: In patient repertoires, differing immunosuppressive treatments may have added some variability.

TCRdb reanalyzed the 5' RACE reads, giving one entry per CDR3 protein sequence and no DNA. The sample spans around 450,000 distinct CDR3 sequences; the ten largest clones claim 2.4%. The clonotype comes from a human donor with ulcerative colitis or Crohn's disease, or a healthy co-twin of an affected twin (not recorded which). The material sequenced was blood.

CDR3: CASTLGTSGDYNEQFF. The genes are TRBV12-3 or TRBV12-4 and TRBJ2-1; TCRdb proposes TRBD2, but this gene call is untestable without DNA. The CDR3 loop spans 16 amino acids.